The subject of this entry is one T cell receptor beta chain. Looked up from germline, CDR1 is MNHEY and CDR2 is SVGEGT. J lost 6 bases, V lost 5 bases, and 5 bases had no gene match. The CDR3 covers 13 residues. These data are taken from a study of blood T cell repertoires in COVID-19. As for the study in general: The United States, Italy and Spain were the sources of the acute and convalescent COVID-19 samples. Sample material is recorded as cDNA or gDNA derived from T cells, B-cell-depleted T cells, or PBMCs.

Sequenced by immunoSEQ multiplex PCR; TCRdb stores in-frame clones only, minus some. Of over 250,000 clones listed, 88% are singletons. Sequencing used peripheral blood. This chain joins TRBV6-2 or TRBV6-3 and TRBJ2-7; 9 nucleotides line up with TRBD2. The sequence derives from a woman in her forties who had recovered from COVID-19. The CDR3 DNA reads TGTGCCAGCAGTAAGGGACTAGCCCGCGAGCAGTACTTC. This translates into CASSKGLAREQYF.